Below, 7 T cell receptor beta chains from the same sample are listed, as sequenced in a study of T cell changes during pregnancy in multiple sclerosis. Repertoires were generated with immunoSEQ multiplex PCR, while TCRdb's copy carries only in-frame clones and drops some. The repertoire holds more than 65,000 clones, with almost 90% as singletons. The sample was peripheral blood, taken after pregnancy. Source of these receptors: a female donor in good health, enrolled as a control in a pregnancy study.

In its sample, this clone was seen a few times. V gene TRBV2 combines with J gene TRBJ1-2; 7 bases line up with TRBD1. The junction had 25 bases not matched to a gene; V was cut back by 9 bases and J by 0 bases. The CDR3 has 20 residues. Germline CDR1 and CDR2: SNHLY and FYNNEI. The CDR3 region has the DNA TGTGCCAGTACGGAAAACCGGGACAGTCAACGTCGGATTGCTAACTATGGCTACACCTTC. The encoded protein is CASTENRDSQRRIANYGYTF.

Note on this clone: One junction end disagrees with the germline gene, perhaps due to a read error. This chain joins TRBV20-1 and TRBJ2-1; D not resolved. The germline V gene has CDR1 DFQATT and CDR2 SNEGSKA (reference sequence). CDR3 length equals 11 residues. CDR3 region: CSARVNNEQFF. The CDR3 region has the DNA TGCAGTGCCAGAGTAAACAATGAGCAGTTCTTC.

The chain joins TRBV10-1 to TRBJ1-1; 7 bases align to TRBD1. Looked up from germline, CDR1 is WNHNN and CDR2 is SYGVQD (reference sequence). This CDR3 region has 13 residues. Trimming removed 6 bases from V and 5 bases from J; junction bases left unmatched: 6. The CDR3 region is CASREDRATEAFF. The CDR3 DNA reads TGCGCCAGCAGGGAAGACAGGGCGACTGAAGCTTTCTTT.

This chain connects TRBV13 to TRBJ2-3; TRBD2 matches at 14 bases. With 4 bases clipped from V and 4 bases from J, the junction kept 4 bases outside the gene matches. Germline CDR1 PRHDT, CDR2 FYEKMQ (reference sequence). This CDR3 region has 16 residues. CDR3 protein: CASSWGTSGRPDTQYF. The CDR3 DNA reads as TGTGCCAGCAGCTGGGGGACTAGCGGGAGACCAGATACGCAGTATTTT. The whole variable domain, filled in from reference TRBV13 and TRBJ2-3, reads AAGVIQSPRHLIKEKRETATLKCYPIPRHDTVYWYQQGPGQDPQFLISFYEKMQSDKGSIPDRFSAQQFSDYHSELNMSSLELGDSALYFCASSWGTSGRPDTQYFGPGTRLTVL.

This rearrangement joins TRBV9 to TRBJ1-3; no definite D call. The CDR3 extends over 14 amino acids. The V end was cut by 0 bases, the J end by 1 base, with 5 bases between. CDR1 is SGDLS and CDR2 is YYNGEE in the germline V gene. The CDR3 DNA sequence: TGTGCCAGCAGCGTAGTCGCGTCTGGAAACACCATATATTTT. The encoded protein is CASSVVASGNTIYF.

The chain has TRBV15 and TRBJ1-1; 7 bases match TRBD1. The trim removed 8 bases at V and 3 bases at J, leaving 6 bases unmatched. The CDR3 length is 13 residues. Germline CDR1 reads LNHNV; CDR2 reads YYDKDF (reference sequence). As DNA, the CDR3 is TGTGCCACCCAGAGGGGGCTAGACACTGAAGCTTTCTTT. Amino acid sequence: CATQRGLDTEAFF.

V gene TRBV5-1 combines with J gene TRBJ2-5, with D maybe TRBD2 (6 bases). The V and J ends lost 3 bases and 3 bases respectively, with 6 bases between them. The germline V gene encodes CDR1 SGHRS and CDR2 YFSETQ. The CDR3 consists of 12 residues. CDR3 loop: CASSWGEETQYF. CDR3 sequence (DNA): TGCGCCAGCAGCTGGGGGGAAGAGACCCAGTACTTC.